This T cell receptor (beta chain) is from a study of cytomegalovirus exposure and HLA in healthy donors. This clone occurred a few times. CDR3 length equals 16 residues. V lost 3 bases to trimming and J lost 6 bases, with 21 bases between them. The V gene's germline CDR1 is MNHEY and CDR2 SMNVEV (reference sequence). At sampling all donors were nominally healthy, likely with unrecorded immune exposures. The PCR employed 60 Vbeta primers together with 13 Jbeta primers. Sequencing used immunoSEQ multiplex PCR; TCRdb keeps in-frame clones, though not all of them. The top ten clones hold more than 1.1% of a sample with under 200,000 clones, under 85% of them seen once.

This clonotype originated in a young woman in good health and CMV-seronegative. V gene TRBV27 combines with J gene TRBJ2-7, with a tentative D call TRBD2 (7 bases). Specimen: PBMCs. The chain's CDR3 is CASSFRAGARWGEQYF. In DNA, the CDR3 is TGTGCCAGCAGTTTTCGTGCGGGGGCTCGATGGGGCGAGCAGTACTTC.